This entry features one TCR beta chain sequence. Its antigen is not known. This record comes from a study of regulatory T cells in long-lasting Graves disease. Study-level results: Samples came from peripheral blood alone, without thyroid tissue. Gene preferences differed: TRBV28, TRBJ1-2, TRBJ2-5 in persistent cases.

As to time point: newly diagnosed GD, antithyroid drugs for less than 3 months. The TCR library was prepared using RNA isolated from PBMCs. The V gene's germline CDR1 is SGHRS and CDR2 YFSETQ. V was cut by 4 bases and J by 0 bases, with 8 bases left in between. This CDR3 spans 14 amino acids. The TCR beta library used iRepertoire HTBI primers with Arm-PCR amplification of CDR3. MiXCR, applied by TCRdb to the multiplex PCR reads, yields one record per CDR3 protein. The sample has 550,000 to 700,000 distinct CDR3 sequences; about 16% are singletons. This same sample was also part of a study on T cells in Graves' hyperthyroidism and ophthalmopathy.

The rearrangement joins TRBV5-1 to TRBJ1-5, with D perhaps matching TRBD1 (5 bases). Sequencing used peripheral blood mononuclear cells (PBMCs), obtained at new diagnosis, from a patient treated with antithyroid drugs. The clonotype originates from a man between 18 and 29 years old with Graves disease. CDR3 in amino acids: CASSPDSSNQPQHF. CDR3 in DNA: TGCGCCAGCAGCCCCGACAGTAGCAATCAGCCCCAGCATTTT.